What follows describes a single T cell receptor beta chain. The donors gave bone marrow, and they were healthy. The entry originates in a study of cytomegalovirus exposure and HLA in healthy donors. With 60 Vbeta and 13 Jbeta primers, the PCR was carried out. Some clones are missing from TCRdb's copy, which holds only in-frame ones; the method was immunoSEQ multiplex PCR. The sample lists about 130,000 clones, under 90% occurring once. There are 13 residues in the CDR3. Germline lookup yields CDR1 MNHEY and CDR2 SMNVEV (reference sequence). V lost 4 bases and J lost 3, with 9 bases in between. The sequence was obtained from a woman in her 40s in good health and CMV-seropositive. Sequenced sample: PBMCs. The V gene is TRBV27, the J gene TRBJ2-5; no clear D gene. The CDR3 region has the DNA TGTGCCAGCAGTTACGGTGGTGAAGAGACCCAGTACTTC. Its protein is CASSYGGEETQYF.